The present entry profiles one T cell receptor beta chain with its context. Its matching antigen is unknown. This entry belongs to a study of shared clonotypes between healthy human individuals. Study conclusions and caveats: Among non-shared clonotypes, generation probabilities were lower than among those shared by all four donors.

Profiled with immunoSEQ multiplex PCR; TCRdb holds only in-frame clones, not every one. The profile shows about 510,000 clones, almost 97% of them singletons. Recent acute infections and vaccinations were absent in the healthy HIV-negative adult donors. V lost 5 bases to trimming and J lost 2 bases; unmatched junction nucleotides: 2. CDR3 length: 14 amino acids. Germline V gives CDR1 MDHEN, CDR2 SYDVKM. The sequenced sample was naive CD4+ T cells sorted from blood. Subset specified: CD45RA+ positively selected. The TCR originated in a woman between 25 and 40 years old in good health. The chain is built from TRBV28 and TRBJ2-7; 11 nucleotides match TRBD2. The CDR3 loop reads CASSVAGGPYEQYF. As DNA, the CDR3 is TGTGCCAGCAGTGTAGCGGGAGGGCCCTACGAGCAGTACTTC.